This T cell receptor (beta chain) was obtained from a study of technical replicates of blood from a handful of donors. The trim removed 9 bases at V and 7 bases at J, leaving 0 bases unmatched. The CDR3 extends over 10 amino acids. Germline CDR1 WNHNN, CDR2 SYGVQD (reference sequence). Assay: immunoSEQ multiplex PCR; the TCRdb copy retains only in-frame clones and omits some. Of fewer than 100,000 clones detected, about 88% appear once; the ten largest clones hold 0.35% to 0.45%. V usage is TRBV10-1 and J usage is TRBJ2-1, with TRBD2 matching over 7 bases. The clonotype was recovered from a human donor in good health. The sequenced sample consisted of T cells isolated from PBMCs. This CDR3 reads CARGGNEQFF. The CDR3 nucleotides read TGCGCCAGGGGAGGGAATGAGCAGTTCTTC.